This TCR beta chain was retrieved from a study of T cell changes during pregnancy in multiple sclerosis. Repertoires were generated with immunoSEQ multiplex PCR, while TCRdb's copy carries only in-frame clones and drops some. The sample includes 64,000 or so clones, about 92% of them seen just once. The sample here was peripheral blood, taken in the first trimester of pregnancy. The receptor was derived from a female donor with multiple sclerosis, enrolled in a pregnancy study.

The CDR3 region has the DNA TGTGCCAGCAGCGGTCGAGCGACCACAGATACGCAGTATTTT. Translation gives CASSGRATTDTQYF. The V gene is TRBV2, the J gene TRBJ2-3; D not resolved. The CDR3 consists of 14 residues. The V end lost 6 bases, the J end lost 2 bases, and 12 bases lay between the germline ends. Germline V CDR1 and CDR2: SNHLY, FYNNEI.